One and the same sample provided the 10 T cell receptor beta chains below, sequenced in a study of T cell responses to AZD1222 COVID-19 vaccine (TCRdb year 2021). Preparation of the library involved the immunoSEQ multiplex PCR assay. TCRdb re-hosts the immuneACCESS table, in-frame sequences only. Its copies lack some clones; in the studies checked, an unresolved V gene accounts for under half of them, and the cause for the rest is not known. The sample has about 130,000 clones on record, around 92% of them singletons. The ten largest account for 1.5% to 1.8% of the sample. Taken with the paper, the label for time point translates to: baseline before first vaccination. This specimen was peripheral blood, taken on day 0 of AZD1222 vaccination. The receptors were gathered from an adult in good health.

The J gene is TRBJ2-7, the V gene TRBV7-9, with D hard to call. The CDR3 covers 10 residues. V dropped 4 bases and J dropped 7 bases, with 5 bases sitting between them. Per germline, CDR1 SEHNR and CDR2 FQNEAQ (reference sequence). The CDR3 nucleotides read TGTGCCAGCAGCTGGACGGAGCAGTACTTC. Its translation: CASSWTEQYF.

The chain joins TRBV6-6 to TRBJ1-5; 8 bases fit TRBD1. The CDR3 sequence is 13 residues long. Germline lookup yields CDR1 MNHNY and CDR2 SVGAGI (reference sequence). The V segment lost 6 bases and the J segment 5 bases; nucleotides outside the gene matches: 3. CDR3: CASRAGGDQPQHF. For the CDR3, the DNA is TGTGCCAGCAGAGCAGGGGGCGATCAGCCCCAGCATTTT.

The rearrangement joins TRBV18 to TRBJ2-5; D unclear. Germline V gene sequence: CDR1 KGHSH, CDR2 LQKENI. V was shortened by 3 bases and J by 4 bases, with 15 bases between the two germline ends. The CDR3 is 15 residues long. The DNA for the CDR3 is TGTGCCAGCTCACCGGAGACTGGCGGCCCAGAGACCCAGTACTTC. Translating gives CASSPETGGPETQYF.

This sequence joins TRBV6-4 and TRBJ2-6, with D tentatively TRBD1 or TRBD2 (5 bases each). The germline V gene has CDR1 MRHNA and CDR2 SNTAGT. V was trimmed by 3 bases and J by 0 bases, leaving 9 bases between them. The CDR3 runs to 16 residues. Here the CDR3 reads CASSESGASGANVLTF. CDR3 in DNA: TGTGCCAGCAGTGAATCCGGGGCCTCTGGGGCCAACGTCCTGACTTTC.

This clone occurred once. As DNA, the CDR3 is TGTGCCAGTAGAACAGGGAGGAATCAGCCCCAGCATTTT. Amino acids: CASRTGRNQPQHF. The chain links TRBV19 to TRBJ1-5; a possible D gene is TRBD1 (6 bases). CDR1 LNHDA and CDR2 SQIVND come from the germline V gene (reference sequence). The V gene lost 6 bases and the J gene lost 4 bases, with 10 bases spanning the gap. CDR3 length: 13 residues.

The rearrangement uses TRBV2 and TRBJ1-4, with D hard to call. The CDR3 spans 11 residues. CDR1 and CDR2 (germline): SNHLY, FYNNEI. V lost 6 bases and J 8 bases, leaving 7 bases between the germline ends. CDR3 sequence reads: CASRYNEKLFF. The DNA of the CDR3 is TGTGCCAGCAGATACAACGAAAAACTGTTTTTT. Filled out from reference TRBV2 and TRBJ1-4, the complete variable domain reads EPEVTQTPSHQVTQMGQEVILRCVPISNHLYFYWYRQILGQKVEFLVSFYNNEISEKSEIFDDQFSVERPDGSNFTLKIRSTKLEDSAMYFCASRYNEKLFFGSGTQLSVL.

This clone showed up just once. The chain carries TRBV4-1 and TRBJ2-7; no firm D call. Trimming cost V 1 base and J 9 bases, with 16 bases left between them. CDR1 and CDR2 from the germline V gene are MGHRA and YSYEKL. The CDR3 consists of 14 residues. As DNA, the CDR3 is TGCGCCAGCAGCCAAGTGACGCGGTTAGACCCGCAGTACTTC. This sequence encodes CASSQVTRLDPQYF.

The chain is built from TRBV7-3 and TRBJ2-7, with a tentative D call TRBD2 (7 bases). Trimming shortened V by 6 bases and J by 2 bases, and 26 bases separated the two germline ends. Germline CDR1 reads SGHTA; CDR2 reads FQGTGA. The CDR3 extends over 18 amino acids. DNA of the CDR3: TGTGCCAGCAGGACAATTTGGGAGGGGGGTCAGTACCCCTACGAGCAGTACTTC. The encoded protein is CASRTIWEGGQYPYEQYF.

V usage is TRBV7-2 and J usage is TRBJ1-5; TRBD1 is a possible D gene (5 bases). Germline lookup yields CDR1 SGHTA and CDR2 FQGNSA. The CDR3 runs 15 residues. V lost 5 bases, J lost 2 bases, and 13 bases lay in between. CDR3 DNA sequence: TGTGCCAGCAGCCTTAGGGGTATGGGCAATCAGCCCCAGCATTTT. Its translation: CASSLRGMGNQPQHF.

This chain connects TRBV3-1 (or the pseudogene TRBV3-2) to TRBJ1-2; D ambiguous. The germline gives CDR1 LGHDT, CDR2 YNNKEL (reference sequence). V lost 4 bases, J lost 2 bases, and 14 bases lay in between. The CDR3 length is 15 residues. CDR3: CASSRTVRPNYGYTF. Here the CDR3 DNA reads TGTGCCAGCAGCCGGACTGTCCGACCCAACTATGGCTACACCTTC.